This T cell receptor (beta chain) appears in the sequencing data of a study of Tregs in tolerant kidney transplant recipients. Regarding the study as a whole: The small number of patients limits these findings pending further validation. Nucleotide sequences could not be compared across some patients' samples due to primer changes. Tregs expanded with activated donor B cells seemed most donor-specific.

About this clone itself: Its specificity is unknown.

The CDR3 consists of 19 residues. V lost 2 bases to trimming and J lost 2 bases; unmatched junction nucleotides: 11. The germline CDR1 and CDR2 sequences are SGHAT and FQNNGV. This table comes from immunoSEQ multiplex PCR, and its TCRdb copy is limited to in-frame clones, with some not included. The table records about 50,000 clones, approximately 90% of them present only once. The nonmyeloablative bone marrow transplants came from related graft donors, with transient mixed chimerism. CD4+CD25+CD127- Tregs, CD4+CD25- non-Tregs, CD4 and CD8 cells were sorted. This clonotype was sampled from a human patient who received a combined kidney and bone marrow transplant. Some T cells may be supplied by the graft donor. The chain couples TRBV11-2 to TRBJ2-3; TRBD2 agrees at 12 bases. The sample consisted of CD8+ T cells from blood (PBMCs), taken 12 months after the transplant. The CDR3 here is CASSLRPPLAGGSTDTQYF. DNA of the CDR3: TGTGCCAGCAGCTTACGTCCCCCACTAGCGGGGGGCTCCACAGATACGCAGTATTTT.